Below, 21 T cell receptor beta chains from the same sample are listed, as sequenced in a study of cytomegalovirus exposure and HLA in healthy donors. Researchers ran the PCR with 60 Vbeta and 13 Jbeta primers. The assay was immunoSEQ multiplex PCR, and TCRdb's table has in-frame clones only and misses some. The profile shows about 99,000 clones, about 79% of them singletons. The sample taken for sequencing was PBMCs. The origin of the receptors is a male donor in good health and CMV-seropositive.

This chain uses TRBV19 with TRBJ1-2, with D possibly TRBD1 on 6 matching bases. This CDR3 spans 14 amino acids. In germline, CDR1 is LNHDA, CDR2 SQIVND (reference sequence). Trimming took 3 bases from V and 0 from J, leaving 8 bases between them. The CDR3 sequence: CASSIGQTNYGYTF. DNA for the CDR3: TGTGCCAGTAGTATCGGACAGACTAACTATGGCTACACCTTC.

Note on this clone: Relative to the germline gene, one junction end is altered; a read error may explain this. The chain has TRBV29-1 and TRBJ1-2; weak D call: TRBD1 (6 bases). Germline CDR1 SQVTM, CDR2 ANQGSEA. The CDR3 is 12 residues long. The CDR3 DNA follows: TGCAGCGTTGAACTACAGGGCTATGGCTACTCCTTC. Encoded protein: CSVELQGYGYSF.

The genes are TRBV5-4 and TRBJ2-3; TRBD2 aligns across 9 bases. V shed 4 bases and J 5 bases; nucleotides not matched to a gene: 8. CDR3 length equals 15 residues. Germline V lookup: CDR1 SGHNT, CDR2 YYREEE (reference sequence). The CDR3 bases are TGTGCCAGCAGCGTTCAGCGGGGGGACGTAGATACGCAGTATTTT. Translated: CASSVQRGDVDTQYF.

The chain links TRBV7-2 to TRBJ2-1; D is undetermined. The V gene lost 5 bases and the J gene lost 7 bases, with 15 bases spanning the gap. Germline V CDR1 and CDR2: SGHTA, FQGNSA. This CDR3 has 14 amino acids. The CDR3 reads CASSLIAVVNEQFF. DNA of the CDR3: TGTGCCAGCAGCCTGATAGCTGTAGTGAATGAGCAGTTCTTC.

The J gene is TRBJ2-7, the V gene TRBV5-6; no clear D. This CDR3 has 14 amino acids. The germline CDR1 and CDR2 sequences are SGHDT and YYEEEE. V lost 0 bases, J lost 3 bases, and 10 bases lay in between. The CDR3 loop is CASSLGSGYYEQYF. The CDR3 coding sequence is TGTGCCAGCAGCTTGGGGAGTGGATACTACGAGCAGTACTTC.

This chain links TRBV4-3 with TRBJ1-2; D perhaps matches TRBD1 (5 bases). V lost 5 bases and J 0 bases, leaving 13 bases between the germline ends. Germline assignment: CDR1 LGHNA and CDR2 YSLEER. The length of the CDR3 is 15 residues. CDR3 DNA sequence: TGCGCCAGCAGCTTTCGACAGAGTTCTAACTATGGCTACACCTTC. Translated: CASSFRQSSNYGYTF.

The rearrangement links TRBV5-6 to TRBJ1-6; 12 bases line up with TRBD1. The CDR3 extends over 16 amino acids. Trimming took 4 bases from V and 6 from J; bases not matched to a gene: 5. Per germline, CDR1 SGHDT and CDR2 YYEEEE. The CDR3 sequence: CASSPRDRGRNSPLHF. CDR3 nucleotides: TGTGCCAGCAGCCCCCGGGACAGGGGGCGTAATTCACCCCTCCACTTT.

The chain couples TRBV5-1 to TRBJ1-4; 7 nucleotides agree with TRBD1. The CDR3 runs to 15 residues. The ends lost 4 bases at V and 5 bases at J; junction bases unmatched: 8. Germline assignment: CDR1 SGHRS and CDR2 YFSETQ. As DNA, the CDR3 is TGCGCCAGCAGCCTTGGAAGGGGGCGCAATGAAAAACTGTTTTTT. This codes for CASSLGRGRNEKLFF.

Of note for this clone: This same CDR3 is encoded by further DNA sequences in the sample. This sequence joins TRBV9 and TRBJ1-1, with D uncertain. Germline CDR1 SGDLS, CDR2 YYNGEE. V dropped 0 bases and J dropped 0 bases, with 3 bases sitting between them. This CDR3 comprises 13 residues. The CDR3 region is CASSVAMNTEAFF. CDR3 DNA: TGTGCCAGCAGCGTAGCCATGAACACTGAAGCTTTCTTT.

The rearrangement links TRBV5-1 to TRBJ2-7; 7 positions match TRBD1. The V gene's germline CDR1 is SGHRS and CDR2 YFSETQ. Trimming removed 0 bases from V and 3 bases from J; junction bases left unmatched: 3. This CDR3 contains 14 residues. In DNA form, the CDR3 reads TGCGCCAGCAGCTTGGAAGGGACAGACTACGAGCAGTACTTC. It encodes CASSLEGTDYEQYF.

This clone showed up just a few times. This chain uses TRBV9 with TRBJ1-1; D remains unclear. V lost 3 bases and J lost 0, with 9 bases in between. Germline CDR1 SGDLS, CDR2 YYNGEE. The CDR3 consists of 14 residues. The DNA for the CDR3 is TGTGCCAGCAGCGGCGCTGCCATGAACACTGAAGCTTTCTTT. Protein sequence: CASSGAAMNTEAFF. Supplemented by reference TRBV9 and TRBJ1-1, the full variable domain reads DSGVTQTPKHLITATGQRVTLRCSPRSGDLSVYWYQQSLDQGLQFLIQYYNGEERAKGNILERFSAQQFPDLHSELNLSSLELGDSALYFCASSGAAMNTEAFFGQGTRLTVV.

The chain couples TRBV5-1 to TRBJ2-1; TRBD1 matches at 10 bases. V was pared by 4 bases and J by 8 bases, with 9 bases of the junction left unmatched. CDR3 length equals 15 residues. Germline CDR1 and CDR2: SGHRS and YFSETQ. The CDR3 loop reads CASSLQGQGMDEQFF. The CDR3 DNA is TGCGCCAGCAGCCTACAGGGACAGGGGATGGATGAGCAGTTCTTC.

This clone was recorded only once. The J gene is TRBJ1-1, the V gene TRBV6-5; TRBD1 matches at 7 bases. Trimming at V came to 6 bases and at J to 5 bases, leaving 9 bases not matched to a gene. This CDR3 region has 14 residues. The germline V gene encodes CDR1 MNHEY and CDR2 SVGAGI. The CDR3 loop is CASSPDRVRTEAFF. Written as DNA, the CDR3 is TGTGCCAGCAGCCCCGACAGGGTCCGAACTGAAGCTTTCTTT.

This clone was detected a few times. The chain links TRBV5-6 to TRBJ2-1; D is unclear. The V and J ends lost 0 bases and 10 bases respectively, with 11 bases between them. Germline CDR1 and CDR2: SGHDT and YYEEEE. The CDR3 is 13 residues long. This CDR3 reads CASSLAGGREQFF. The DNA for the CDR3 is TGTGCCAGCAGCTTGGCCGGCGGCCGCGAGCAGTTCTTC. Drawing the rest from reference TRBV5-6 and TRBJ2-1, the complete variable domain is DAGVTQSPTHLIKTRGQQVTLRCSPKSGHDTVSWYQQALGQGPQFIFQYYEEEERQRGNFPDRFSGHQFPNYSSELNVNALLLGDSALYLCASSLAGGREQFFGPGTRLTVL.

V is TRBV4-1 and J is TRBJ1-2; 7 bases map to TRBD1. This CDR3 spans 14 amino acids. V trimming: 4 bases; J trimming: 5 bases; junction bases outside the gene matches: 7. Germline V CDR1 and CDR2: MGHRA, YSYEKL. CDR3 sequence reads: CASSPSRGQYGYTF. CDR3 nucleotides: TGCGCCAGCAGCCCTTCCAGGGGACAGTATGGCTACACCTTC.

This chain joins TRBV6-6 and TRBJ1-2; 8 bases match TRBD1. Germline loops: CDR1 MNHNY, CDR2 SVGAGI (reference sequence). CDR3 size: 16 residues. V shed 3 bases and J 0 bases; nucleotides not matched to a gene: 6. CDR3 amino acids: CASSYTGGSSNYGYTF. The DNA of the CDR3 is TGTGCCAGCAGTTATACAGGGGGTTCCTCTAACTATGGCTACACCTTC.

The V call is TRBV2, the J call TRBJ2-3, with 8 nucleotides matching TRBD2. Per the germline V gene, CDR1 is SNHLY and CDR2 is FYNNEI. J was trimmed by 5 bases and V by 5 bases; bases with no gene match: 15. CDR3 size: 17 residues. CDR3 bases: TGTGCCAGCAGTCGTGACGGGGGGGCCATAATTCAAGATACGCAGTATTTT. As protein: CASSRDGGAIIQDTQYF.

There are a few counts of this clone. The gene calls are TRBV28 and TRBJ2-3; 15 bases match TRBD2. The CDR3 extends over 14 amino acids. The V gene's germline CDR1 is MDHEN and CDR2 SYDVKM. With 5 bases clipped from V and 8 bases from J, the junction kept 2 bases outside the gene matches. This CDR3 reads CASSEGLAGGTQYF. The CDR3 region has the DNA TGTGCCAGCAGTGAGGGACTAGCGGGGGGTACGCAGTATTTT.

This clone was counted a few times. The chain is built from TRBV7-6 and TRBJ2-7; 7 positions match TRBD1. V trimming: 5 bases; J trimming: 0 bases; junction bases outside the gene matches: 10. Looked up from germline, CDR1 is SGHVS and CDR2 is FNYEAQ. The CDR3 covers 16 residues. CDR3 nucleotide sequence: TGTGCCAGCAGCGTAGACAGGGCGCACCTCTCCTACGAGCAGTACTTC. Its translation: CASSVDRAHLSYEQYF.

This rearrangement joins TRBV6-5 to TRBJ2-7, with 7 positions matching TRBD1. The CDR3 covers 12 residues. Trimming at V came to 6 bases and at J to 3 bases, leaving 2 bases not matched to a gene. In germline, CDR1 is MNHEY, CDR2 SVGAGI. This CDR3 is CASRTGDYEQYF. CDR3 in DNA: TGTGCCAGCAGAACAGGGGACTACGAGCAGTACTTC.

The J gene is TRBJ1-2, the V gene TRBV5-1, with D uncertain. The germline V and J ends were trimmed by 1 base and 2 bases, with 12 bases remaining between them. Per the germline V gene, CDR1 is SGHRS and CDR2 is YFSETQ. This CDR3 comprises 15 residues. The CDR3 nucleotides read TGCGCCAGCAGCTTGTATCTGGCCGGGAACTATGGCTACACCTTC. Translation gives CASSLYLAGNYGYTF.